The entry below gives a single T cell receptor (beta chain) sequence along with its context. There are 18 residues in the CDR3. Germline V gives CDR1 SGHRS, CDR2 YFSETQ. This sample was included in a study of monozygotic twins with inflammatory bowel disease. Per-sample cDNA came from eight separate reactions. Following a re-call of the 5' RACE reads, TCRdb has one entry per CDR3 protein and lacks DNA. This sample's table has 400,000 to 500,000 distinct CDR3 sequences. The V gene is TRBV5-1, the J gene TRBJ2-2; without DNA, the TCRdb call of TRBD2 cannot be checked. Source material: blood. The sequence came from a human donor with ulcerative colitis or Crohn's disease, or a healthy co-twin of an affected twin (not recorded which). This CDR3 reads CASSLEASGGAGTGELFF.